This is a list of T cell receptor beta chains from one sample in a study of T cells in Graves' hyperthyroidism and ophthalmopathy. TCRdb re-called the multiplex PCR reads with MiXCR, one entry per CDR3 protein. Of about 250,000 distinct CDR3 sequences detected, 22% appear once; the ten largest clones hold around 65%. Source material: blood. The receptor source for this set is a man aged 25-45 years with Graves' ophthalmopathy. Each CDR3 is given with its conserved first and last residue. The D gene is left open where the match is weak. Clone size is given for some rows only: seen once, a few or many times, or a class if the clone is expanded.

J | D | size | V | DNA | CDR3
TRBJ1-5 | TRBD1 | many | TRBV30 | TGTGCCTGGACACGAGCTGGGACAGGTTCCGATCAGCCCCAGCATTTT | CAWTRAGTGSDQPQHF
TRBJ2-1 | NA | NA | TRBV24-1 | TGTGCCACCAGTGACGAAAATGAGCAGTTCTTC | CATSDENEQFF
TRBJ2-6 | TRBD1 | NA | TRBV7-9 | TGTGCCAGCAGCGGACAGGGGACTGGGGCCAACGTCCTGACTTTC | CASSGQGTGANVLTF
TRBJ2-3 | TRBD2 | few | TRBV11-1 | TGTGCCAGCAGCTCAACTAGCGGGGAAACAGATACGCAGTATTTT | CASSSTSGETDTQYF
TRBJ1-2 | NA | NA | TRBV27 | TGTGCCAGCAGTTTATCTAACGCGGGAGGTGGCTACACCTTC | CASSLSNAGGGYTF
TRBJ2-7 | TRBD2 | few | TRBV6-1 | TGTGCCATACACCCTAGCGGGAGGTACGAGCAGTACTTC | CAIHPSGRYEQYF
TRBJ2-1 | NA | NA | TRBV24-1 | TGTGGCACCAGTGATGCAGGCCTGGGACTCGACAATGAGCAGTTCTTC | CGTSDAGLGLDNEQFF
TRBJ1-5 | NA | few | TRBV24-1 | TGTGCCACCAGTGACGGCCGTCCCAATCAGCCCCAGCATTTT | CATSDGRPNQPQHF
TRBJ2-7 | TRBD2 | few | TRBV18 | TGTGCCAGCTCACCACAACTAGCGGGAGCAGACGAGCAGTACTTC | CASSPQLAGADEQYF
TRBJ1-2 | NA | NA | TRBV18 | TGTGCCAGCTCACCCCCTACAGGGACGTATGGCTACACCTTC | CASSPPTGTYGYTF
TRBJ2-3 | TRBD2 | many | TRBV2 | TGTGCCAGCAGTGGGCTAGCGGGAGGTGATCTTACAGATACGCAGTATTTT | CASSGLAGGDLTDTQYF
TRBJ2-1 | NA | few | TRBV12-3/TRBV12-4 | TGTGCCAGCAGTTTGAGACAGGGGGCCTCACTTTTTCTAGCGGGACGGTACAATGAGCAGTTCTTC | CASSLRQGASLFLAGRYNEQFF
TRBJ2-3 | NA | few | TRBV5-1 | TGCGCCAGCAGCTTGACCACTAGCACAGATACGCAGTATTTT | CASSLTTSTDTQYF
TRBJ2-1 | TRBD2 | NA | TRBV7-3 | TGTGCCAGCAGCTTACGGGCAGGGGGGACTAGCGCGGTTCGGTACAATGAGCAGTTCTTC | CASSLRAGGTSAVRYNEQFF
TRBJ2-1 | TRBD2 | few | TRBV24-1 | TGTGCCACCAGTGGTTCAGGGACTAGCGGGAGGGCCGGTGAGCAGTTCTTC | CATSGSGTSGRAGEQFF
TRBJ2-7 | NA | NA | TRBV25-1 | TGTGCCAGCAGTGACCCCTCCGGACGGACCTACGAGCAGTACTTC | CASSDPSGRTYEQYF
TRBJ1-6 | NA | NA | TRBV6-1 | TGTGCCAGCAGTGATTTTTTAGTCCGTAATTCACCCCTCCACTTT | CASSDFLVRNSPLHF
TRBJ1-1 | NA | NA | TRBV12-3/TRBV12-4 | TGTGCCAGCAAATTTGGGGTGAACACTGAAGCTTTCTTT | CASKFGVNTEAFF
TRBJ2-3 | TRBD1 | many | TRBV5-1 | TGCGCCAGCAGCGAGGGGGCGAGGACAGATACGCAGTATTTT | CASSEGARTDTQYF
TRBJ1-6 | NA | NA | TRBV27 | TGTGCCAGCAGTTTACTCTCACGGACCGAGTTTAGGATAGCCCTCCACTTT | CASSLLSRTEFRIALHF
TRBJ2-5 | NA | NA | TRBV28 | TGTGCCAGCAGCCCCGGGGGCGGGAACCGGGGGGCCCAGTACTTC | CASSPGGGNRGAQYF
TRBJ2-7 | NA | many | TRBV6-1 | TGTGCCAGCAGACTACTTGGGAGCTCCTACGAGCAGTACTTC | CASRLLGSSYEQYF
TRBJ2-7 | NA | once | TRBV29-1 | TGCAGCGCCGAAACCGGGGCCTACGAGCAGTACTTC | CSAETGAYEQYF